These 8 T cell receptor beta chains came from one sample sequenced in a study of T cells after yellow fever vaccination. TCRdb re-called the 5' RACE reads with MiXCR, one entry per CDR3 protein. The sample lists under 250,000 distinct CDR3 sequences, about 3% occurring once. The sequenced sample was CD4+ T cells sorted from PBMCs, obtained 10 days after the yellow fever booster vaccination. The receptors derive from a man between 18 and 29 years old who received the YFV17D yellow fever vaccine.

This clonotype was seen repeatedly, ten times or more. The rearrangement uses TRBV7-3 and TRBJ1-5; 7 positions match TRBD1. This CDR3 has 14 residues. Trimming at V came to 9 bases and at J to 7 bases, leaving 12 bases not matched to a gene. Germline values: CDR1 SGHTA, CDR2 FQGTGA. The CDR3 DNA is TGTGCCAGTCCCTTGACAGGGCGGGGGCAGCCCCAGCATTTT. Residues: CASPLTGRGQPQHF. Filled out from reference TRBV7-3 and TRBJ1-5, the complete variable domain reads GAGVSQTPSNKVTEKGKYVELRCDPISGHTALYWYRQSLGQGPEFLIYFQGTGAADDSGLPNDRFFAVRPEGSVSTLKIQRTERGDSAVYLCASPLTGRGQPQHFGDGTRLSIL.

This clonotype turned up a few times. V and J are TRBV5-1 and TRBJ2-7; 7 bases fit TRBD1. The CDR3 contains 13 residues. The V gene end was trimmed by 3 bases and the J gene end by 6 bases; junction bases not matched to a gene: 6. Germline V gene lookup returns CDR1 SGHRS and CDR2 YFSETQ. CDR3 nucleotides: TGCGCCAGCAGCTCTCGACAGGGAACCGAGCAGTACGTC. It encodes CASSSRQGTEQYV.

This clonotype appeared a few times. V usage is TRBV5-1 and J usage is TRBJ2-3; 10 nucleotides align to TRBD2. After removal of 9 bases from V and 1 base from J, the junction contained 5 bases not matched to a gene. Germline lookup yields CDR1 SGHRS and CDR2 YFSETQ. This CDR3 is built from 14 residues. For the CDR3, the DNA is TGCGCCACCGCCACTAGCGGGGGCACAGATACGCAGTATTTT. Protein: CATATSGGTDTQYF. The whole variable domain, filled in from reference TRBV5-1 and TRBJ2-3, reads KAGVTQTPRYLIKTRGQQVTLSCSPISGHRSVSWYQQTPGQGLQFLFEYFSETQRNKGNFPGRFSGRQFSNSRSEMNVSTLELGDSALYLCATATSGGTDTQYFGPGTRLTVL.

The chain carries TRBV9 and TRBJ1-2, with 9 bases that match TRBD1. The CDR3 has 13 amino acids. CDR1 and CDR2 from the germline V gene are SGDLS and YYNGEE. J lost 10 bases, V lost 2 bases, and 6 bases had no gene match. In DNA form, the CDR3 reads TGTGCCAGCAGCGTGGACGGACAGGGGAACTACACCTTC. It is translated as CASSVDGQGNYTF.

There are many counts of this clonotype. The chain uses TRBV20-1 and TRBJ2-5, with TRBD2 matching 10 bases. Trimming removed 0 bases from V and 5 bases from J; junction bases left unmatched: 6. CDR1 and CDR2 (germline): DFQATT, SNEGSKA (reference sequence). The CDR3 is 15 residues long. The CDR3 sequence is CSAREPAGGLETQYF. The CDR3 region has the DNA TGCAGTGCTAGAGAGCCAGCGGGGGGGCTGGAGACCCAGTACTTC.

This clonotype was detected a few times. CDR3 nucleotides: TGTGCCAGTAGCCCCTGGGGTGGAGGGGAGGGCAATCAGCCCCAGCATTTT. It translates to CASSPWGGGEGNQPQHF. The V and J genes are TRBV19 and TRBJ1-5; a possible D gene is TRBD1 (5 bases). Germline assignment: CDR1 LNHDA and CDR2 SQIVND (reference sequence). V lost 6 bases, J lost 2 bases, and 20 bases lay in between. The CDR3 has 17 residues.

The chain recombines TRBV5-5 with TRBJ1-3; D is perhaps TRBD1 (6 bases). In germline, CDR1 is SGHKS, CDR2 YYEKEE (reference sequence). CDR3 length: 19 amino acids. Trimming stripped 4 bases from V and 0 bases from J, with 23 bases between. The DNA for the CDR3 is TGTGCCAGCAGCCCGGGGACACCCGGATTATGGGACTCTGGAAACACCATATATTTT. As protein: CASSPGTPGLWDSGNTIYF.

This clonotype was detected a few times. V gene TRBV20-1 combines with J gene TRBJ2-7, with 10 bases that match TRBD2. Unmatched junction bases numbered 7, after V lost 2 bases and J lost 6 bases. There are 14 residues in the CDR3. Germline CDR1 DFQATT, CDR2 SNEGSKA (reference sequence). As DNA, the CDR3 is TGCAGTGCTAGACGGAGCGGGGGGGCACTCGAGCAGTACGTC. This translates into CSARRSGGALEQYV.